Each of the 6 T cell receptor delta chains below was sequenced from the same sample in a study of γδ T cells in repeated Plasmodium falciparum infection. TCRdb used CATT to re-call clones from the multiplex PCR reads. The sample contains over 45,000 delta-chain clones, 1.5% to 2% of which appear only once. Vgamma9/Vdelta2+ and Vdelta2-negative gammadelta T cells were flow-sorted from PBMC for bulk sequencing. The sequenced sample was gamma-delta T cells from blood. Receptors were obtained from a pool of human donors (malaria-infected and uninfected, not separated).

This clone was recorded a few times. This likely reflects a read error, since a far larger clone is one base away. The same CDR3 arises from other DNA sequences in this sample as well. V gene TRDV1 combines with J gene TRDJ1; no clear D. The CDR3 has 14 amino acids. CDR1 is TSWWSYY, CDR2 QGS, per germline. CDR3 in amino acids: CALGELIGSDKLIF. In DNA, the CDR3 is TGTGCTCTTGGGGAACTCATCGGGTCCGACAAACTCATCTTT.

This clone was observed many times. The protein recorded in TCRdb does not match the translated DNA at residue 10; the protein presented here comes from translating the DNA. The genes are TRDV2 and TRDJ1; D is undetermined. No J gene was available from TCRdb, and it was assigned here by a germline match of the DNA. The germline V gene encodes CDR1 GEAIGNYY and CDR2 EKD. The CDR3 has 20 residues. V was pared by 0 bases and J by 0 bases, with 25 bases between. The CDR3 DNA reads TGTGCCTGTGACACCGTTTCAGGCTGGAGGACCCGCTTTTACACCGATAAACTCATCTTT. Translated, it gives CACDTVSGWRTRFYTDKLIF.

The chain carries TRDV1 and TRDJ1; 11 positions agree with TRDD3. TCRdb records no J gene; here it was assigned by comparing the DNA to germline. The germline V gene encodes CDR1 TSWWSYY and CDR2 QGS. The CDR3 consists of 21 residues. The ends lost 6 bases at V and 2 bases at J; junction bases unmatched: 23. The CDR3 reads CALGVLGDNPCPHPATDKLIF. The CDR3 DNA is TGTGCTCTTGGAGTACTGGGGGATAACCCCTGCCCACACCCCGCAACCGATAAACTCATCTTT.

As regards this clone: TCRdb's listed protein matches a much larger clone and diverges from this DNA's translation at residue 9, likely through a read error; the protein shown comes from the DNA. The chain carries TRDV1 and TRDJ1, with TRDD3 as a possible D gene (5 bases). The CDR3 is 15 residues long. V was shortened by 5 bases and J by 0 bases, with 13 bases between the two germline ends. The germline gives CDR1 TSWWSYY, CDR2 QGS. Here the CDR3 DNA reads TGTGCTCTTGGGAAGTTACTGGAGTACACCGATAAACTCATCTTT. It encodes CALGKLLEYTDKLIF.

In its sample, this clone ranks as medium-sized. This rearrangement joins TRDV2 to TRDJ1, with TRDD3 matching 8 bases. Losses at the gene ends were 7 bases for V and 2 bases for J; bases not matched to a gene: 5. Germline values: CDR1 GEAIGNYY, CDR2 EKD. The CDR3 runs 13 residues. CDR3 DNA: TGTGCCTGCGAAGGGATACGAACCGATAAACTCATCTTT. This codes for CACEGIRTDKLIF.

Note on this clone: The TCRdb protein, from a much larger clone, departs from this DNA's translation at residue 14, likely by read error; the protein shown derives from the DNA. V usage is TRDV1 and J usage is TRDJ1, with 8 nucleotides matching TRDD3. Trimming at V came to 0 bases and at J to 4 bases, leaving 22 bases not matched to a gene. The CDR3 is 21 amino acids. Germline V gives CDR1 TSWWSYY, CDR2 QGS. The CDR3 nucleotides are TGTGCTCTTGGGGAACTCTGTCCTACAGAGCTACTGGGGGGTTGCTGCGATAAACTCATCTTT. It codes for CALGELCPTELLGGCCDKLIF.